These 18 T cell receptor beta chains share one sample of origin, sequenced in a study of cytomegalovirus exposure and HLA in healthy donors (dated by TCRdb to about 2017). The library was built by means of the immunoSEQ multiplex PCR assay. This immuneACCESS table, as held by TCRdb, lists in-frame sequences with V and J called but not all clones. Of the missing ones, under half trace to an unresolved V gene in checked studies; the others have no known cause. For this sample the table gives fewer than 120,000 clones, of which more than 75% were detected only once. The ten largest make up 1.4% to 1.5% of the sample. Sequenced material: PBMCs. These receptors all stem from a woman in her thirties in good health and CMV-seropositive.

V and J are TRBV28 and TRBJ1-1, with TRBD1 as a possible D gene (6 bases). With 6 bases removed from V and 5 bases from J, the gap between germline ends came to 22 bases. This CDR3 is built from 16 residues. CDR1 and CDR2 (germline): MDHEN, SYDVKM. The CDR3 sequence is CASSQAPGDTGTEAFF. As DNA, the CDR3 is TGTGCCAGCAGCCAAGCTCCCGGGGACACCGGTACTGAAGCTTTCTTT.

V gene TRBV5-1 combines with J gene TRBJ2-2; 7 bases fit TRBD1. The V and J ends lost 3 bases and 1 base, in that order; junction bases with no gene match: 9. This CDR3 comprises 17 residues. Germline V gene data show CDR1 as SGHRS and CDR2 as YFSETQ. In nucleotides, the CDR3 is TGCGCCAGCAGCTACACCCCCGGGACAGTGAACACCGGGGAGCTGTTTTTT. It codes for CASSYTPGTVNTGELFF.

This clone appeared a single time. The chain employs TRBV6-5 and TRBJ2-1; D might be TRBD2 (5 bases). The CDR3 is made up of 12 amino acids. The germline V gene encodes CDR1 MNHEY and CDR2 SVGAGI. V was clipped by 6 bases and J by 7 bases, with 10 bases between them. The CDR3 loop is CASRGLVNEQFF. The CDR3 DNA reads TGTGCCAGCAGAGGACTGGTTAATGAGCAGTTCTTC.

V and J are TRBV28 and TRBJ2-6; 8 bases map to TRBD1. V lost 5 bases, J lost 4 bases, and 16 bases stayed unmatched. Germline-derived CDR1 and CDR2 are MDHEN and SYDVKM. There are 19 residues in the CDR3. This chain's CDR3 is CASSTIRDRSTVGANVLTF. CDR3 in DNA: TGTGCCAGCAGTACAATCCGGGACAGGTCGACCGTGGGGGCCAACGTCCTGACTTTC.

The J gene is TRBJ2-7, the V gene TRBV10-3; 7 nucleotides align to TRBD1. CDR3 length: 12 amino acids. Germline assignment: CDR1 ENHRY and CDR2 SYGVKD. With V trimmed by 6 bases and J by 3 bases, 2 bases remained unmatched. Here the CDR3 DNA reads TGTGCCATCAGCCGACAGGGCTACGAGCAGTACTTC. It specifies CAISRQGYEQYF.

The V gene is TRBV30, the J gene TRBJ2-1; 7 bases are shared with TRBD2. CDR1 GTSNPN and CDR2 SVGIG come from the germline V gene (reference sequence). CDR3 length: 14 amino acids. With 8 bases clipped from V and 8 bases from J, the junction kept 15 bases outside the gene matches. The DNA for the CDR3 is TGTGCCGCCGCCGGGGCGGGAGAAGCCGATGAGCAGTTCTTC. Translated, it gives CAAAGAGEADEQFF. Variable domain in full (rest from reference TRBV30 and TRBJ2-1): SQTIHQWPATLVQPVGSPLSLECTVEGTSNPNLYWYRQAAGRGLQLLFYSVGIGQISSEVPQNLSASRPQDRQFILSSKKLLLSDSGFYLCAAAGAGEADEQFFGPGTRLTVL.

The V call is TRBV4-2, the J call TRBJ1-1, with D maybe TRBD1 (6 bases). The CDR3 length is 15 residues. In germline, CDR1 is LGHNA, CDR2 YNFKEQ. The germline V and J ends were trimmed by 0 bases and 1 base, with 9 bases remaining between them. The CDR3 loop is CASSQDRQENTEAFF. The CDR3 DNA reads as TGTGCCAGCAGCCAAGATAGACAGGAGAACACTGAAGCTTTCTTT.

This sequence joins TRBV7-6 and TRBJ2-5, with 12 bases matching TRBD2. Germline V gene data show CDR1 as SGHVS and CDR2 as FNYEAQ. CDR3 length: 16 residues. The ends lost 5 bases at V and 1 base at J; junction bases unmatched: 5. The chain's CDR3 is CASSPSLAGGQETQYF. The CDR3 nucleotides are TGTGCCAGCAGCCCATCACTAGCGGGGGGCCAAGAGACCCAGTACTTC.

The CDR3 loop reads CASVTLDGGFTYEQYF. CDR3 DNA: TGTGCTAGTGTCACCCTTGACGGGGGGTTCACCTACGAGCAGTACTTC. The chain carries TRBV12-5 and TRBJ2-7, with 7 bases aligning to TRBD2. The CDR3 contains 16 residues. Germline trimming cut 7 bases from V and 2 bases from J; bases unmatched to any gene: 14. Germline values: CDR1 LGHNT, CDR2 FRNRAP.

CDR3 sequence (DNA): TGTGCCAGCAGCTTAAATTCCGGGTCTGAAGCTTTCTTT. As protein: CASSLNSGSEAFF. The V and J genes are TRBV7-6 and TRBJ1-1, with no clear D. Germline CDR1 is SGHVS and CDR2 is FNYEAQ. This CDR3 has 13 residues. Between the trimmed V and J ends, which lost 2 bases and 6 bases, there was a span of 10 bases.

The chain couples TRBV4-3 to TRBJ2-6, with D tentatively TRBD2 (6 bases). The CDR3 sequence is 16 residues long. Looked up from germline, CDR1 is LGHNA and CDR2 is YSLEER. V was clipped by 1 base and J by 1 base, with 8 bases between them. The DNA of the CDR3 is TGCGCCAGCAGCCAAGGGGGGGTATCTGGGGCCAACGTCCTGACTTTC. Amino acid sequence: CASSQGGVSGANVLTF.

V gene TRBV27 combines with J gene TRBJ2-7; TRBD2 matches 7 bases. V gave up 3 bases and J gave up 6 bases; unmatched junction bases: 8. CDR3 length: 14 amino acids. Per germline, CDR1 MNHEY and CDR2 SMNVEV (reference sequence). CDR3 coding DNA: TGTGCCAGCAGTTTTTCGAGCGGGACTGGCGAGCAGTACTTC. The encoded protein is CASSFSSGTGEQYF.

The rearrangement links TRBV30 to TRBJ2-7, with 11 bases that match TRBD1. Germline V gene sequence: CDR1 GTSNPN, CDR2 SVGIG (reference sequence). The CDR3 loop spans 15 amino acids. The V gene end was trimmed by 3 bases and the J gene end by 4 bases; junction bases not matched to a gene: 8. The CDR3 coding sequence is TGTGCCTGGAGCGTTCCGGGACAGGGGGTTTACGAGCAGTACTTC. This translates into CAWSVPGQGVYEQYF.

The J gene is TRBJ2-7, the V gene TRBV11-2; D unresolved. Trimming pared 1 base from V and 0 bases from J, leaving 4 bases between. CDR3 length equals 13 residues. Germline V lookup: CDR1 SGHAT, CDR2 FQNNGV. The CDR3 DNA is TGTGCCAGCAGCTTAGCGGTCTCCTACGAGCAGTACTTC. This translates into CASSLAVSYEQYF.

V is TRBV5-1 and J is TRBJ1-1; D call uncertain. The CDR3 sequence is 13 residues long. Germline V gene sequence: CDR1 SGHRS, CDR2 YFSETQ. Trimming removed 4 bases from V and 4 bases from J, with 11 bases in between. The CDR3 DNA reads TGCGCCAGCAGCCAAGAGCCGGGCACTGAAGCTTTCTTT. Protein: CASSQEPGTEAFF.

J is TRBJ2-1 and V is TRBV5-5; 8 positions agree with TRBD1. CDR1 and CDR2 (germline): SGHKS, YYEKEE (reference sequence). The junction had 9 bases not matched to a gene; V was cut back by 6 bases and J by 7 bases. The CDR3 runs 14 residues. CDR3 loop: CASIDRGLLNEQFF. CDR3 nucleotide sequence: TGTGCCAGCATTGACAGGGGACTTTTAAATGAGCAGTTCTTC.

This rearrangement joins TRBV9 to TRBJ2-2; no reliable D call. Trimming cost V 0 bases and J 0 bases, with 9 bases left between them. The germline V gene has CDR1 SGDLS and CDR2 YYNGEE. The CDR3 runs to 16 residues. In DNA form, the CDR3 reads TGTGCCAGCAGCGTAGTCGGAACAGCGAACACCGGGGAGCTGTTTTTT. It translates to CASSVVGTANTGELFF.

The chain employs TRBV5-5 and TRBJ2-1; 10 nucleotides agree with TRBD2. This CDR3 has 13 amino acids. Germline trimming cut 5 bases from V and 7 bases from J; bases unmatched to any gene: 3. Germline V gives CDR1 SGHKS, CDR2 YYEKEE (reference sequence). The CDR3 DNA follows: TGTGCCAGCAGTCTAGCGGGGGTAAATGAGCAGTTCTTC. Its translation is CASSLAGVNEQFF.